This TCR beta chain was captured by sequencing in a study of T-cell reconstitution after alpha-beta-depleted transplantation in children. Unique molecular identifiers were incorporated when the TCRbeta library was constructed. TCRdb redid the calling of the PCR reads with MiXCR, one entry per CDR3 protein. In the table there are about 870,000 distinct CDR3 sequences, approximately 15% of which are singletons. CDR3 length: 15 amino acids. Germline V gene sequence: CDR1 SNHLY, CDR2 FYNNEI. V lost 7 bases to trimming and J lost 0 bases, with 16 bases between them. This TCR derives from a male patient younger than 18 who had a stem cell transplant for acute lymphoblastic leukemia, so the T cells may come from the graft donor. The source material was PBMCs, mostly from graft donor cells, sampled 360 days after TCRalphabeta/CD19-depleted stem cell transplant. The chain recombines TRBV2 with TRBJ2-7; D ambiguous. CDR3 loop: CASNPNGLSSYEQYF. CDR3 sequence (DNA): TGTGCCAGCAACCCGAACGGATTGAGCTCCTACGAGCAGTACTTC.